These 5 T cell receptor beta chains were all obtained from the same sample, sequenced in a study of T cell changes during pregnancy in multiple sclerosis. Clones were read by immunoSEQ multiplex PCR, and TCRdb kept only the in-frame ones, dropping some. The data hold approximately 100,000 clones, with 91% observed a single time. The material was peripheral blood, obtained in the second trimester of pregnancy. These receptors came from a female donor with multiple sclerosis, enrolled in a pregnancy study.

The chain couples TRBV9 to TRBJ2-2; TRBD1 matches 7 bases. V trimming: 1 base; J trimming: 3 bases; junction bases outside the gene matches: 3. Germline lookup yields CDR1 SGDLS and CDR2 YYNGEE. The CDR3 extends over 15 amino acids. The CDR3 DNA sequence: TGTGCCAGCAGCGTACCCGACAGGGACACCGGGGAGCTGTTTTTT. Translation: CASSVPDRDTGELFF.

This clone was detected a few times. The chain combines TRBV7-2 with TRBJ2-7; tentative D call: TRBD2 (6 bases). V lost 2 bases and J lost 6, with 14 bases in between. The CDR3 spans 14 residues. Germline V gene lookup returns CDR1 SGHTA and CDR2 FQGNSA. In DNA form, the CDR3 reads TGTGCCAGCAGCTTATCGGGTGGGAGGACCGAGCAGTACTTC. Its translation is CASSLSGGRTEQYF. Looking up the rest from reference TRBV7-2 and TRBJ2-7 gives the full variable domain: GAGVSQSPSNKVTEKGKDVELRCDPISGHTALYWYRQSLGQGLEFLIYFQGNSAPDKSGLPSDRFSAERTGGSVSTLTIQRTQQEDSAVYLCASSLSGGRTEQYFGPGTRLTVT.

A note on this clone: This sample also contains other DNA sequences that code for the same CDR3. The chain links TRBV19 to TRBJ2-3; TRBD2 matches 7 bases. Trimming removed 1 base from V and 0 bases from J; junction bases left unmatched: 1. The germline gives CDR1 LNHDA, CDR2 SQIVND (reference sequence). CDR3 length equals 15 residues. The CDR3 here is CASSIAGLSTDTQYF. In DNA, the CDR3 is TGTGCCAGTAGTATAGCGGGACTAAGCACAGATACGCAGTATTTT.

The V call is TRBV27, the J call TRBJ2-7; 13 nucleotides align to TRBD2. The CDR3 extends over 18 amino acids. With 3 bases clipped from V and 3 bases from J, the junction kept 11 bases outside the gene matches. Germline CDR1 reads MNHEY; CDR2 reads SMNVEV (reference sequence). DNA of the CDR3: TGTGCCAGCAGTTTTCGGACTAGCGGGAGTAGTCGTTTCTACGAGCAGTACTTC. This translates into CASSFRTSGSSRFYEQYF.

This chain links TRBV7-6 with TRBJ2-3; 7 bases align to TRBD2. After removal of 1 base from V and 6 bases from J, the junction contained 1 base not matched to a gene. The CDR3 loop spans 13 amino acids. Germline V gene data show CDR1 as SGHVS and CDR2 as FNYEAQ. CDR3 DNA sequence: TGTGCCAGCAGCTTAGTGGGGGGGGATACGCAGTATTTT. Protein sequence: CASSLVGGDTQYF.